This T cell receptor beta chain appears in the sequencing data of a study of shared clonotypes between healthy human individuals. Libraries were prepared by immunoSEQ multiplex PCR; TCRdb keeps only in-frame clonotypes and omits some of them. The sample has about 520,000 clones, more than 95% seen once. The CDR3 runs 14 residues. CDR1 is KGHSH, CDR2 LQKENI, per germline. The V and J ends lost 2 bases and 6 bases, in that order; junction bases with no gene match: 3. Details on this clone: Other DNA sequences from this sample encode an identical CDR3 as well.

The study separated CD4+ cells into CD45RA+ naive and CD45RA-negative memory subsets. The sequence derives from a woman in her twenties or thirties in good health. The chain links TRBV18 to TRBJ2-7; 11 bases match TRBD2. The sample taken for sequencing was naive CD4+ T cells sorted from blood. Regarding subset: CD45RA+ positively selected. The DNA for the CDR3 is TGTGCCAGCTCACCAACTAGCGGGAGCGGCGAGCAGTACTTC. Protein: CASSPTSGSGEQYF.